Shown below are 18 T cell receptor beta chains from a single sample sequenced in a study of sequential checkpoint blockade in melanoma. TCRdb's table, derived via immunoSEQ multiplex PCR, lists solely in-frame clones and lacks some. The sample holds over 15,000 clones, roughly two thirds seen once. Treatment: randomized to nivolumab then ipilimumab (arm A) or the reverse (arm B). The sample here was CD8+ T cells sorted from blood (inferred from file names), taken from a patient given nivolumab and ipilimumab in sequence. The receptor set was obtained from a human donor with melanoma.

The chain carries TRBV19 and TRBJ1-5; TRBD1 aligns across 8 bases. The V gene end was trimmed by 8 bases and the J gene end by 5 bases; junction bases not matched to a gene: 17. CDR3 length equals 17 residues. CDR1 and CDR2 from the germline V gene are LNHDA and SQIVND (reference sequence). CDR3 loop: CASSKAHRGQGDQPQHF. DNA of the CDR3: TGTGCCAGTTCGAAAGCGCACCGAGGACAGGGAGATCAGCCCCAGCATTTT. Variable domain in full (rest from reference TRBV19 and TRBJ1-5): DGGITQSPKYLFRKEGQNVTLSCEQNLNHDAMYWYRQDPGQGLRLIYYSQIVNDFQKGDIAEGYSVSREKKESFPLTVTSAQKNPTAFYLCASSKAHRGQGDQPQHFGDGTRLSIL.

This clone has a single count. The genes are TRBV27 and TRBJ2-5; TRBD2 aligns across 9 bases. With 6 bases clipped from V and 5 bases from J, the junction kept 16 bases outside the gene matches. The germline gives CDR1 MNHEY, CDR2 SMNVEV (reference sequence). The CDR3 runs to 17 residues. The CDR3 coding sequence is TGTGCCAGCAGCTATACCGCGGCGGGAGGGCCGGGGGAGACCCAGTACTTC. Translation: CASSYTAAGGPGETQYF.

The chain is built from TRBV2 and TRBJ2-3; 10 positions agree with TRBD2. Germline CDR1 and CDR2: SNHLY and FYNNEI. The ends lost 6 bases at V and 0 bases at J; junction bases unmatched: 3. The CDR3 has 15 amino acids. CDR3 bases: TGTGCCAGCAGCGGACTAGCGGCGAGCACAGATACGCAGTATTTT. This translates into CASSGLAASTDTQYF.

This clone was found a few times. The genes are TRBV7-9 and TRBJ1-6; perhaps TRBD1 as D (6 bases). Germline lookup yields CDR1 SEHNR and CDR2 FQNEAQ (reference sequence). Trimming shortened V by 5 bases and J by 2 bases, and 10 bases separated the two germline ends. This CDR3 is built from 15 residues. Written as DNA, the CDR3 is TGTGCCAGCAGCCGCCGGGACACCTATAATTCACCCCTCCACTTT. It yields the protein CASSRRDTYNSPLHF.

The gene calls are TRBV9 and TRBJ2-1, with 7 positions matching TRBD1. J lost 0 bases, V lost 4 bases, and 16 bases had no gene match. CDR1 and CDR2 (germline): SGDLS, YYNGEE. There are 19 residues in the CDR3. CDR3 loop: CASSHQAEVTGSSYNEQFF. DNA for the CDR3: TGTGCCAGCAGCCACCAAGCCGAAGTGACAGGGAGCTCCTACAATGAGCAGTTCTTC.

The CDR3 DNA sequence: TGTGCCAGCAGCTTAGAAGGAGCGGGAGAGGGAACCTACGAGCAGTACTTC. It encodes CASSLEGAGEGTYEQYF. V usage is TRBV11-2 and J usage is TRBJ2-7, with 8 bases aligning to TRBD2. The CDR3 is made up of 17 amino acids. From germline, CDR1 is SGHAT and CDR2 FQNNGV. V trimming: 0 bases; J trimming: 2 bases; junction bases outside the gene matches: 9.

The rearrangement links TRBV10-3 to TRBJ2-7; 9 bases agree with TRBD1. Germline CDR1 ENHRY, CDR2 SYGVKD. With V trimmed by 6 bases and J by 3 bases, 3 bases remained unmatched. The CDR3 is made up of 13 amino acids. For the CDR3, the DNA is TGTGCCATCAGCCCGGGACAGGGCTACGAGCAGTACTTC. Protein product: CAISPGQGYEQYF.

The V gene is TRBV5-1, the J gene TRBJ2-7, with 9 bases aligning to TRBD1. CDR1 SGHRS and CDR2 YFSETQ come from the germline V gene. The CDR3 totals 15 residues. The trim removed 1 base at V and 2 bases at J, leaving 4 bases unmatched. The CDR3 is CASSLLWTGAYEQYF. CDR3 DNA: TGCGCCAGCAGCTTGCTCTGGACAGGGGCCTACGAGCAGTACTTC.

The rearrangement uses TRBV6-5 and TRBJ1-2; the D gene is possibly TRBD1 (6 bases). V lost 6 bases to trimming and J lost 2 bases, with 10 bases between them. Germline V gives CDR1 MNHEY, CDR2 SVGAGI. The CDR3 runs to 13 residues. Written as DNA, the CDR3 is TGTGCCAGCAGCGGGACACCGAACTATGGCTACACCTTC. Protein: CASSGTPNYGYTF.

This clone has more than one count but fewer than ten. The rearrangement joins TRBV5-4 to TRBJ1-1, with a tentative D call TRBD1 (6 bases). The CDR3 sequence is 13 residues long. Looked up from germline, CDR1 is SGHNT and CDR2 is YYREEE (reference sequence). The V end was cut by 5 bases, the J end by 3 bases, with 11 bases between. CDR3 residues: CASRQGEHTEAFF. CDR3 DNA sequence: TGTGCCAGCAGACAGGGAGAGCACACTGAAGCTTTCTTT.

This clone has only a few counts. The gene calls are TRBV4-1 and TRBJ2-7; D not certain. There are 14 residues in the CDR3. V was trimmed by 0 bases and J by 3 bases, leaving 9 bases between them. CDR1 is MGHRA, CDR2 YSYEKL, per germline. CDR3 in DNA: TGCGCCAGCAGCCAAGATCTTGGCAGCTACGAGCAGTACTTC. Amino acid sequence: CASSQDLGSYEQYF.

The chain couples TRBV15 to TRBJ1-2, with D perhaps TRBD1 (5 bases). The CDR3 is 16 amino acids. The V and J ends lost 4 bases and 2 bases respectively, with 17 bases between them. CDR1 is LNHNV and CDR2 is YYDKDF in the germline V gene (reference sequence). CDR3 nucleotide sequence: TGTGCCACCAGCACCAAGACAGTTTCGGTCAACTATGGCTACACCTTC. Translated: CATSTKTVSVNYGYTF. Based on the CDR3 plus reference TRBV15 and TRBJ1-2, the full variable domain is DAMVIQNPRYQVTQFGKPVTLSCSQTLNHNVMYWYQQKSSQAPKLLFHYYDKDFNNEADTPDNFQSRRPNTSFCFLDIRSPGLGDTAMYLCATSTKTVSVNYGYTFGSGTRLTVV.

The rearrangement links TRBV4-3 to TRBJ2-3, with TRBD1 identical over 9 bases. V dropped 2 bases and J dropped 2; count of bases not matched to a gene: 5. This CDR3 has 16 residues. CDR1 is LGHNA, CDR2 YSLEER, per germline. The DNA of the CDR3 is TGCGCCAGCAGCCAACCGGGACAGGGCCACACAGATACGCAGTATTTT. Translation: CASSQPGQGHTDTQYF.

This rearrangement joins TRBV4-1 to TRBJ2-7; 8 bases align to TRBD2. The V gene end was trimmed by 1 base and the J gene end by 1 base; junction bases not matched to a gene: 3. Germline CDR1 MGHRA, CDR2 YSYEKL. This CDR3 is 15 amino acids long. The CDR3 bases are TGCGCCAGCAGCCAAGCCAGCGGGAGTTCCTACGAGCAGTACTTC. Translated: CASSQASGSSYEQYF.

In DNA form, the CDR3 reads TGTGCCAGCAGTGTTAACTACGAGCAGTACTTC. It is translated as CASSVNYEQYF. The J gene is TRBJ2-7, the V gene TRBV25-1, with D hard to call. V was cut by 4 bases and J by 3 bases, with 4 bases left in between. The CDR3 loop spans 11 amino acids. Germline CDR1 and CDR2: MGHDK and SYGVNS.

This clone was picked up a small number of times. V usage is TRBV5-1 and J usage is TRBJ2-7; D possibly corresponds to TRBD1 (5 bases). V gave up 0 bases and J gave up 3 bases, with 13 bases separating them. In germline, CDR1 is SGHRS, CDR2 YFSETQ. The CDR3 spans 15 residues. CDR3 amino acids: CASSLGGRNRYEQYF. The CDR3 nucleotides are TGCGCCAGCAGCTTGGGGGGCAGGAACCGCTACGAGCAGTACTTC.

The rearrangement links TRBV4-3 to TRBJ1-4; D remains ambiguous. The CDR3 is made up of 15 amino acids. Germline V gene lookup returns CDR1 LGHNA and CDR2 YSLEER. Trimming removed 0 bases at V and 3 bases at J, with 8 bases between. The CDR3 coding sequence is TGCGCCAGCAGCCAAGAATGGGAGGCTAATGAAAAACTGTTTTTT. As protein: CASSQEWEANEKLFF.

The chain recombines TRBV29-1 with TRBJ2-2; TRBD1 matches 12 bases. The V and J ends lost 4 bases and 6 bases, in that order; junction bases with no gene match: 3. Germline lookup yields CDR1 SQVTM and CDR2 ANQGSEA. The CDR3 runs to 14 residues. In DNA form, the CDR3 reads TGCAGCGTTGTAGGGGACAGGGGGCCCGGGGAGCTGTTTTTT. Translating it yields CSVVGDRGPGELFF.